Below, one T cell receptor beta chain is given with its context. The same CDR3 can be traced to other DNA sequences in this sample. The CDR3 covers 13 residues. Germline V CDR1 and CDR2: SGDLS, YYNGEE. V gave up 2 bases and J gave up 5 bases, with 10 bases separating them. This sample stems from a study of blood T cell repertoires in COVID-19. Study overall: T cells, B-cell-depleted T cells, or PBMCs provided the cDNA or gDNA that served as material.

Sequencing used immunoSEQ multiplex PCR; TCRdb keeps in-frame clones, though not all of them. The data show fewer than 300,000 clones, with about nine tenths seen just once and over 1.2% held by the top ten. The sample comprised peripheral blood. The V gene is TRBV9, the J gene TRBJ2-5, with D unresolved. The TCR originated in a woman between 40 and 55 years old who had recovered from COVID-19. CDR3 protein: CASSVDLRETQYF. As DNA, the CDR3 is TGTGCCAGCAGCGTGGATCTCAGGGAGACCCAGTACTTC.